This TCR beta chain was found in a study of identical twins. Study observations and caveats: The study reached conclusions through statistical analysis that was cross-sectional, not following the same donors. Monozygotic twin pairs showed more out-of-frame TCR alpha sharing than models estimated.

Germline lookup yields CDR1 ENHRY and CDR2 SYGVKD. This CDR3 contains 19 residues. V shed 5 bases and J 3 bases; nucleotides not matched to a gene: 16. As regards this clonotype: Its specificity is not known.

Template switching added a universal primer site; cDNA carried unique molecular identifiers. TCRdb reprocessed the 5' RACE reads with MiXCR, giving one entry per CDR3 protein. The sample contains approximately 530,000 distinct CDR3 sequences, more than 20% of which appear only once. Everyone who donated was a healthy Caucasian. This sample also belongs to another study, concerning yellow fever vaccine responses in identical twins.

The sample taken for sequencing was CD4+ T cells sorted from blood. This rearrangement joins TRBV10-3 to TRBJ2-1, with 10 bases aligning to TRBD2. The TCR sequence derives from a woman aged 18-29 years in good health. The CDR3 nucleotides read TGTGCCATCAGTTCGTTATCTAGCGGGGGAAGGGTCCTCTACAATGAGCAGTTCTTC. Amino acid sequence: CAISSLSSGGRVLYNEQFF.